Below, 8 T cell receptor beta chains from the same sample are listed, as sequenced in a study of T cells after yellow fever vaccination. TCRdb processed the 5' RACE reads anew with MiXCR; each CDR3 protein has one entry. The sample includes just under 600,000 distinct CDR3 sequences, less than 15% of them seen just once. The material sequenced was PBMCs, taken on the day of the yellow fever booster vaccination. Source of these receptors: a man aged 25 to 45 who received the YFV17D yellow fever vaccine.

The CDR3 DNA is TGTGCCAGCAGTTTGACGGGAGACCCGGCGGGGCCCTACGAGCAGTACTTC. This sequence encodes CASSLTGDPAGPYEQYF. This chain uses TRBV27 with TRBJ2-7; TRBD2 is a possible D gene (6 bases). Trimming cost V 3 bases and J 2 bases, with 20 bases left between them. This CDR3 spans 17 amino acids. Germline-derived CDR1 and CDR2 are MNHEY and SMNVEV (reference sequence).

This chain connects TRBV5-1 to TRBJ2-1; D gene unclear. The ends were cut back, 4 bases at V and 4 bases at J, with 15 bases in the middle. From germline, CDR1 is SGHRS and CDR2 YFSETQ. The CDR3 runs to 15 residues. In nucleotides, the CDR3 is TGCGCCAGCAGCAGAACTCAAAGTGTATACAATGAGCAGTTCTTC. Its protein is CASSRTQSVYNEQFF.

The rearrangement joins TRBV5-1 to TRBJ2-7, with 8 bases identical to TRBD2. Germline CDR1 is SGHRS and CDR2 is YFSETQ. V was pared by 0 bases and J by 0 bases, with 8 bases of the junction left unmatched. The length of the CDR3 is 17 residues. CDR3 region: CASSLDPGGPLSYEQYF. The CDR3 region has the DNA TGCGCCAGCAGCTTGGATCCGGGAGGGCCCCTCTCCTACGAGCAGTACTTC.

This clonotype was observed a handful of times. The chain is built from TRBV24-1 and TRBJ2-1; D is uncertain. V was shortened by 3 bases and J by 4 bases, with 6 bases between the two germline ends. The CDR3 runs to 13 residues. CDR1 and CDR2 (germline): KGHDR, SFDVKD. The CDR3 region has the DNA TGTGCCACCAGTGATCATTTGTACAATGAGCAGTTCTTC. Its translation: CATSDHLYNEQFF.

In this sample, this clonotype turned up a few times. V is TRBV4-2 and J is TRBJ2-7; 9 bases line up with TRBD2. Losses at the gene ends were 0 bases for V and 2 bases for J; bases not matched to a gene: 8. The CDR3 extends over 17 amino acids. CDR1 and CDR2 (germline): LGHNA, YNFKEQ. CDR3 in DNA: TGTGCCAGCAGCCAAGATCACAGCGGGAGGTCCCCCTACGAGCAGTACTTC. It yields the protein CASSQDHSGRSPYEQYF.

This clonotype was observed a handful of times. The genes are TRBV7-6 and TRBJ2-6; 11 bases are a match to TRBD1. With 4 bases clipped from V and 1 base from J, the junction kept 9 bases outside the gene matches. Per the germline V gene, CDR1 is SGHVS and CDR2 is FNYEAQ. There are 19 residues in the CDR3. The CDR3 coding sequence is TGTGCCAGCAGCTCGTATAAAGGACAGGGGGCTTCTGGGGCCAACGTCCTGACTTTC. Protein: CASSSYKGQGASGANVLTF. The whole variable domain, filled in from reference TRBV7-6 and TRBJ2-6, reads GAGVSQSPRYKVTKRGQDVALRCDPISGHVSLYWYRQALGQGPEFLTYFNYEAQQDKSGLPNDRFSAERPEGSISTLTIQRTEQRDSAMYRCASSSYKGQGASGANVLTFGAGSRLTVL.

In this sample, this clonotype turned up a few times. V and J are TRBV27 and TRBJ2-1, with TRBD2 as a possible D gene (6 bases). The CDR3 has 15 amino acids. Germline loops: CDR1 MNHEY, CDR2 SMNVEV (reference sequence). The germline V and J ends were trimmed by 3 bases and 6 bases, with 15 bases remaining between them. The CDR3 nucleotides are TGTGCCAGCAGTTTCGGCCTAGCGCCTTTCAATGAGCAGTTCTTC. This codes for CASSFGLAPFNEQFF.

The table lists this clonotype with a few counts. The chain has TRBV6-5 and TRBJ2-1; D tentatively fits TRBD1 or TRBD2 (6 bases each). Trimming shortened V by 3 bases and J by 7 bases, and 19 bases separated the two germline ends. The CDR3 is 16 amino acids. In germline, CDR1 is MNHEY, CDR2 SVGAGI. CDR3 protein: CASSYPRGRGGNEQFF. The CDR3 nucleotides are TGTGCCAGCAGTTATCCTCGAGGGAGAGGGGGGAATGAGCAGTTCTTC.